These T cell receptor beta chains were read from a single sample in a study of blood T cell repertoires in COVID-19. The table came from immunoSEQ multiplex PCR; TCRdb's copy has only in-frame clones and leaves some out. The sample records around 250,000 clones, 75% to 90% being singletons. Material: PBMCs or T cells enriched from blood (not recorded which). All receptors come from a woman under 40 with acute COVID-19. The CDR3 runs from the conserved cysteine through the conserved F or W. The order of the fields is J gene, D gene, V gene, clone size, CDR3 length, CDR3 protein, CDR3 DNA. The D gene is left open where the match is weak. Clone size is shown for a subset of rows, as once, few, many or a class of expanded clone.

j_call: TRBJ2-7
d_call: TRBD2
v_call: TRBV28
clone_size: -
cdr3_length: 12
cdr3_aa: CASSSPTSMQYF
cdr3_nt: TGTGCCAGCAGTTCTCCGACTAGCATGCAGTACTTC

j_call: TRBJ2-1
d_call: TRBD2
v_call: TRBV7-2
clone_size: -
cdr3_length: 17
cdr3_aa: CASSLWTSGPKYNEQFF
cdr3_nt: TGTGCCAGCAGCTTATGGACTAGCGGGCCGAAATACAATGAGCAGTTCTTC

j_call: TRBJ1-2
d_call: -
v_call: TRBV24-1
clone_size: -
cdr3_length: 14
cdr3_aa: CATSDSRGGNGYTF
cdr3_nt: TGTGCCACCAGTGATTCCCGGGGGGGGAATGGCTACACCTTC

j_call: TRBJ1-1
d_call: -
v_call: TRBV4-3
clone_size: -
cdr3_length: 15
cdr3_aa: CASSQGGGMNTEAFF
cdr3_nt: TGCGCCAGCAGCCAAGGGGGAGGGATGAACACTGAAGCTTTCTTT

j_call: TRBJ2-7
d_call: TRBD2
v_call: TRBV4-2
clone_size: -
cdr3_length: 17
cdr3_aa: CASSQGTSGLISYEQYF
cdr3_nt: TGTGCCAGCAGCCAAGGGACTAGCGGACTAATCTCCTACGAGCAGTACTTC

j_call: TRBJ2-7
d_call: -
v_call: TRBV29-1
clone_size: -
cdr3_length: 13
cdr3_aa: CSVQGEAPYEQYF
cdr3_nt: TGCAGCGTTCAGGGGGAGGCCCCCTACGAGCAGTACTTC

j_call: TRBJ1-3
d_call: TRBD1
v_call: TRBV2
clone_size: -
cdr3_length: 16
cdr3_aa: CASERDRGGSGNTIYF
cdr3_nt: TGTGCCAGTGAGCGGGACAGGGGAGGCTCTGGAAACACCATATATTTT

j_call: TRBJ2-7
d_call: TRBD2
v_call: TRBV18
clone_size: -
cdr3_length: 15
cdr3_aa: CASSPQLAGFYEQYF
cdr3_nt: TGTGCCAGCTCACCACAATTAGCGGGCTTTTACGAGCAGTACTTC

j_call: TRBJ2-7
d_call: TRBD2
v_call: TRBV14
clone_size: -
cdr3_length: 14
cdr3_aa: CASSHLAGPGEQYF
cdr3_nt: TGTGCCAGCAGCCACCTAGCGGGACCGGGGGAGCAGTACTTC

j_call: TRBJ2-7
d_call: TRBD1
v_call: TRBV6-5
clone_size: -
cdr3_length: 12
cdr3_aa: CASRGRGYEQYF
cdr3_nt: TGTGCCAGCAGGGGCAGGGGGTACGAGCAGTACTTC

j_call: TRBJ2-3
d_call: -
v_call: TRBV6-5
clone_size: -
cdr3_length: 13
cdr3_aa: CASSPARGDTQYF
cdr3_nt: TGTGCCAGCAGCCCCGCCCGAGGGGATACGCAGTATTTT

j_call: TRBJ2-3
d_call: TRBD2
v_call: TRBV7-3
clone_size: -
cdr3_length: 16
cdr3_aa: CASSLYGRPSTDTQYF
cdr3_nt: TGTGCCAGCAGCCTTTACGGGAGGCCCAGCACAGATACGCAGTATTTT

j_call: TRBJ1-4
d_call: TRBD1
v_call: TRBV19
clone_size: once
cdr3_length: 15
cdr3_aa: CASSRPQGADEKLFF
cdr3_nt: TGTGCCAGTAGCAGACCCCAGGGGGCAGATGAAAAACTGTTTTTT

j_call: TRBJ2-2
d_call: TRBD1
v_call: TRBV5-5
clone_size: -
cdr3_length: 14
cdr3_aa: CASSRQGVERELFF
cdr3_nt: TGTGCCAGCAGCCGACAGGGGGTTGAAAGGGAGCTGTTTTTT

j_call: TRBJ2-7
d_call: TRBD2
v_call: TRBV28
clone_size: -
cdr3_length: 16
cdr3_aa: CASSPRAAGGWDEQYF
cdr3_nt: TGTGCCAGCAGTCCCCGGGCGGCGGGAGGGTGGGACGAGCAGTACTTC

j_call: TRBJ1-5
d_call: -
v_call: TRBV30
clone_size: -
cdr3_length: 14
cdr3_aa: CAWDPRRSGQPQHF
cdr3_nt: TGTGCCTGGGACCCCCGCAGGTCCGGTCAGCCCCAGCATTTT

j_call: TRBJ1-2
d_call: -
v_call: TRBV30
clone_size: -
cdr3_length: 12
cdr3_aa: CAWRRGFGGYTF
cdr3_nt: TGTGCCTGGAGACGAGGGTTTGGAGGCTACACCTTC

j_call: TRBJ1-2
d_call: -
v_call: TRBV19
clone_size: -
cdr3_length: 13
cdr3_aa: CASTTSGSYGYTF
cdr3_nt: TGTGCCAGTACCACCTCGGGTAGCTATGGCTACACCTTC

j_call: TRBJ2-1
d_call: TRBD1
v_call: TRBV27
clone_size: once
cdr3_length: 15
cdr3_aa: CASSLGQGAYNEQFF
cdr3_nt: TGTGCCAGCAGTTTGGGACAGGGTGCCTACAATGAGCAGTTCTTC

j_call: TRBJ2-3
d_call: -
v_call: TRBV5-1
clone_size: -
cdr3_length: 15
cdr3_aa: CASSLTGSNTDTQYF
cdr3_nt: TGCGCCAGCAGCTTGACCGGGAGTAACACAGATACGCAGTATTTT

j_call: TRBJ2-1
d_call: TRBD1
v_call: TRBV5-1
clone_size: -
cdr3_length: 16
cdr3_aa: CASSFSGQGPYNEQFF
cdr3_nt: TGCGCCAGCAGCTTCTCGGGACAGGGGCCCTACAATGAGCAGTTCTTC

j_call: TRBJ1-4
d_call: -
v_call: TRBV29-1
clone_size: -
cdr3_length: 13
cdr3_aa: CSVESETNEKLFF
cdr3_nt: TGCAGCGTTGAATCAGAAACTAATGAAAAACTGTTTTTT

j_call: TRBJ2-7
d_call: TRBD2
v_call: TRBV4-1
clone_size: -
cdr3_length: 15
cdr3_aa: CASSHLAGPSYEQYF
cdr3_nt: TGCGCCAGCAGCCACTTAGCGGGACCATCCTACGAGCAGTACTTC

j_call: TRBJ1-1
d_call: -
v_call: TRBV19
clone_size: -
cdr3_length: 14
cdr3_aa: CASSMRQLNTEAFF
cdr3_nt: TGTGCCAGTAGTATGCGACAGCTGAACACTGAAGCTTTCTTT

j_call: TRBJ1-1
d_call: -
v_call: TRBV29-1
clone_size: once
cdr3_length: 12
cdr3_aa: CSVDTGWTEAFF
cdr3_nt: TGCAGCGTTGATACGGGTTGGACTGAAGCTTTCTTT

j_call: TRBJ2-1
d_call: -
v_call: TRBV30
clone_size: -
cdr3_length: 13
cdr3_aa: CAWSKQVVNEQFF
cdr3_nt: TGTGCCTGGAGTAAGCAGGTGGTCAATGAGCAGTTCTTC

j_call: TRBJ2-1
d_call: -
v_call: TRBV5-5
clone_size: few
cdr3_length: 16
cdr3_aa: CASSLNSPSEHNEQFF
cdr3_nt: TGTGCCAGCAGCTTGAACTCTCCTAGCGAACACAATGAGCAGTTCTTC

j_call: TRBJ1-3
d_call: -
v_call: TRBV11-2
clone_size: -
cdr3_length: 15
cdr3_aa: CASSITGISGNTIYF
cdr3_nt: TGTGCCAGCAGTATTACAGGGATCTCTGGAAACACCATATATTTT

j_call: TRBJ2-7
d_call: TRBD2
v_call: TRBV6-2/TRBV6-3
clone_size: few
cdr3_length: 17
cdr3_aa: CASSYPDAVRREYEQYF
cdr3_nt: TGTGCCAGCAGTTACCCCGACGCCGTCCGGCGGGAGTACGAGCAGTACTTC

j_call: TRBJ2-7
d_call: TRBD2
v_call: TRBV27
clone_size: few
cdr3_length: 15
cdr3_aa: CASSSGLAGGYEQYF
cdr3_nt: TGTGCCAGCAGTTCAGGACTAGCGGGAGGCTACGAGCAGTACTTC

j_call: TRBJ2-2
d_call: TRBD2
v_call: TRBV7-3
clone_size: -
cdr3_length: 15
cdr3_aa: CASGGLAGDTGELFF
cdr3_nt: TGTGCCAGCGGCGGACTAGCGGGAGACACCGGGGAGCTGTTTTTT

j_call: TRBJ2-7
d_call: TRBD2
v_call: TRBV7-2
clone_size: -
cdr3_length: 16
cdr3_aa: CASSPRLAGGPYEQYF
cdr3_nt: TGTGCCAGCAGCCCACGACTAGCGGGAGGGCCATACGAGCAGTACTTC

j_call: TRBJ1-4
d_call: -
v_call: TRBV21-1
clone_size: -
cdr3_length: 13
cdr3_aa: CANRTARVQKLFF
cdr3_nt: TGTGCCAACAGGACAGCTCGGGTCCAAAAACTGTTTTTT

j_call: TRBJ1-3
d_call: TRBD1
v_call: TRBV6-2/TRBV6-3
clone_size: -
cdr3_length: 17
cdr3_aa: CASSFRGQVFSGNTIYF
cdr3_nt: TGTGCCAGCAGTTTTCGGGGACAGGTCTTCTCTGGAAACACCATATATTTT

j_call: TRBJ2-2
d_call: TRBD2
v_call: TRBV28
clone_size: -
cdr3_length: 17
cdr3_aa: CASTILAGGSGTGELFF
cdr3_nt: TGTGCCAGCACCATACTAGCGGGAGGGTCGGGCACCGGGGAGCTGTTTTTT

j_call: TRBJ2-1
d_call: TRBD2
v_call: TRBV3-1/TRBV3-2
clone_size: -
cdr3_length: 16
cdr3_aa: CASSQSGGRAPFEQFF
cdr3_nt: TGTGCCAGCAGCCAATCTGGCGGGAGGGCCCCTTTTGAGCAGTTCTTC

j_call: TRBJ1-1
d_call: TRBD1
v_call: TRBV2
clone_size: -
cdr3_length: 14
cdr3_aa: CASSETGVNTEAFF
cdr3_nt: TGTGCCAGCAGTGAGACAGGGGTTAACACTGAAGCTTTCTTT

j_call: TRBJ2-2
d_call: TRBD2
v_call: TRBV7-2
clone_size: -
cdr3_length: 16
cdr3_aa: CASSLTSGRGAGELFF
cdr3_nt: TGTGCCAGCAGCTTAACTAGCGGGAGAGGGGCCGGGGAGCTGTTTTTT

j_call: TRBJ2-7
d_call: -
v_call: TRBV3-1/TRBV3-2
clone_size: -
cdr3_length: 14
cdr3_aa: CASTPETGSYEQYF
cdr3_nt: TGTGCCAGCACCCCCGAAACAGGGTCCTACGAGCAGTACTTC

j_call: TRBJ2-1
d_call: TRBD2
v_call: TRBV6-5
clone_size: -
cdr3_length: 15
cdr3_aa: CASSLGTSGIDEQFF
cdr3_nt: TGTGCCAGCAGTTTAGGGACTAGCGGGATTGATGAGCAGTTCTTC

j_call: TRBJ2-1
d_call: TRBD1
v_call: TRBV24-1
clone_size: -
cdr3_length: 14
cdr3_aa: CATSNRGLYNEQFF
cdr3_nt: TGTGCCACCAGCAACAGGGGGCTTTACAATGAGCAGTTCTTC

j_call: TRBJ1-1
d_call: -
v_call: TRBV28
clone_size: -
cdr3_length: 13
cdr3_aa: CASSFGGYTEAFF
cdr3_nt: TGTGCCAGCAGTTTTGGGGGGTACACTGAAGCTTTCTTT

j_call: TRBJ2-2
d_call: TRBD1
v_call: TRBV28
clone_size: -
cdr3_length: 16
cdr3_aa: CASSMTGGFGTGELFF
cdr3_nt: TGTGCCAGCAGTATGACAGGGGGGTTCGGCACCGGGGAGCTGTTTTTT

j_call: TRBJ2-5
d_call: -
v_call: TRBV10-3
clone_size: -
cdr3_length: 14
cdr3_aa: CAISESEWRETQYF
cdr3_nt: TGTGCCATCAGTGAGTCGGAGTGGAGGGAGACCCAGTACTTC

j_call: TRBJ1-1
d_call: -
v_call: TRBV6-5
clone_size: few
cdr3_length: 13
cdr3_aa: CASKVEVLSEAFF
cdr3_nt: TGTGCCAGCAAGGTGGAGGTATTGAGTGAAGCTTTCTTT

j_call: TRBJ1-3
d_call: -
v_call: TRBV5-4
clone_size: -
cdr3_length: 15
cdr3_aa: CASSLKSRDGNTIYF
cdr3_nt: TGTGCCAGCAGCTTAAAATCCAGGGATGGAAACACCATATATTTT

j_call: TRBJ2-1
d_call: TRBD2
v_call: TRBV7-8
clone_size: -
cdr3_length: 15
cdr3_aa: CASSLTGAGGNEQFF
cdr3_nt: TGTGCCAGCAGCCTTACGGGGGCGGGAGGCAATGAGCAGTTCTTC

j_call: TRBJ2-7
d_call: TRBD2
v_call: TRBV3-1/TRBV3-2
clone_size: -
cdr3_length: 16
cdr3_aa: CASSQDLASGSYEQYF
cdr3_nt: TGTGCCAGCAGCCAAGATCTGGCTAGCGGGAGCTACGAGCAGTACTTC

j_call: TRBJ2-2
d_call: TRBD2
v_call: TRBV18
clone_size: -
cdr3_length: 18
cdr3_aa: CASSPQQSGGTNTGELFF
cdr3_nt: TGTGCCAGCTCACCACAACAGTCGGGAGGAACGAACACCGGGGAGCTGTTTTTT

j_call: TRBJ1-5
d_call: TRBD1
v_call: TRBV7-3
clone_size: -
cdr3_length: 15
cdr3_aa: CASSPGTGSHQPQHF
cdr3_nt: TGTGCCAGCAGTCCCGGGACAGGGTCGCATCAGCCCCAGCATTTT

j_call: TRBJ2-1
d_call: -
v_call: TRBV29-1
clone_size: -
cdr3_length: 14
cdr3_aa: CSASADRNYNEQFF
cdr3_nt: TGCAGCGCCTCAGCGGATAGAAACTACAATGAGCAGTTCTTC

j_call: TRBJ2-2
d_call: TRBD1
v_call: TRBV6-1
clone_size: -
cdr3_length: 16
cdr3_aa: CASSEVQGADTGELFF
cdr3_nt: TGTGCCAGCAGTGAAGTTCAGGGGGCCGACACCGGGGAGCTGTTTTTT

j_call: TRBJ1-6
d_call: -
v_call: TRBV25-1
clone_size: -
cdr3_length: 14
cdr3_aa: CASSEYANNSPLHF
cdr3_nt: TGTGCCAGCAGTGAATATGCTAATAATTCACCCCTCCACTTT

j_call: TRBJ2-3
d_call: TRBD2
v_call: TRBV4-1
clone_size: -
cdr3_length: 17
cdr3_aa: CASSQKGLAVPTDTQYF
cdr3_nt: TGCGCCAGCAGCCAAAAGGGGCTAGCGGTCCCGACAGATACGCAGTATTTT